This is a list of T cell receptor beta chains from one sample in a study of control samples from healthy donors and cancer patients. Using immunoSEQ multiplex PCR, the repertoire was profiled, and TCRdb retains in-frame clones only, with some absent. The profile shows 200,000 to 250,000 clones, around 94% of them singletons. The sample was blood. The receptors originated from a middle-aged man in good health. The conserved cysteine and the conserved F or W are not part of the CDR3 here.

v_gene: TRBV28; j_gene: TRBJ1-2; CDR3aa: ASSSSTRTGLDGYT
v_gene: TRBV25-1; j_gene: TRBJ1-2; CDR3aa: ASSDTGGGRHGYT
v_gene: TRBV7-9; j_gene: TRBJ1-1; CDR3aa: ASSLDPATPEAF
v_gene: TRBV9; j_gene: TRBJ2-5; CDR3aa: ASSPRGGAFMETQY
v_gene: TRBV7-9; j_gene: TRBJ1-4; CDR3aa: ASSLPKQLSNEKLF
v_gene: TRBV2; j_gene: TRBJ2-1; CDR3aa: ASNQGHEQF
v_gene: TRBV2; j_gene: TRBJ1-6; CDR3aa: ASSGDLALH
v_gene: TRBV18; j_gene: TRBJ2-7; CDR3aa: ASSPTVPMEQY
v_gene: TRBV10-1; j_gene: TRBJ1-4; CDR3aa: ASINFSRWDLILTNEKLF
v_gene: TRBV7-9; j_gene: TRBJ1-1; CDR3aa: ASSSGTGLIEFGAF
v_gene: TRBV25-1; j_gene: TRBJ2-1; CDR3aa: ASSEPWEQF
v_gene: TRBV4-2; j_gene: TRBJ2-2; CDR3aa: ASSHGAGGLGTGELF
v_gene: TRBV28; j_gene: TRBJ1-3; CDR3aa: ASRIGGKAGNTIY
v_gene: TRBV5-1; j_gene: TRBJ1-4; CDR3aa: ASSFSGALDEKLF
v_gene: TRBV5-1; j_gene: TRBJ1-1; CDR3aa: ASSLLGTGVGDTEAF
v_gene: TRBV5-1; j_gene: TRBJ2-1; CDR3aa: ASSLRSDSSSYNEQF